This TCR beta chain was sequenced in a study of cytomegalovirus exposure and HLA in healthy donors. From germline, CDR1 is SNHLY and CDR2 FYNNEI. Trimming cost V 6 bases and J 1 base; bases outside gene matches: 2. The CDR3 is 14 residues long. PCR primers comprised 60 Vbeta and 13 Jbeta primers. Clones were read by immunoSEQ multiplex PCR, and TCRdb kept only the in-frame ones, dropping some. Of more than 130,000 clones listed, about 79% are singletons. This chain links TRBV2 with TRBJ1-1; the match to TRBD1 covers 10 bases. The sequence was collected from a male donor in good health and CMV-seronegative. Sequencing was carried out using PBMCs. DNA for the CDR3: TGTGCCAGCAGCGACAGGGGGCAGAACACTGAAGCTTTCTTT. This encodes CASSDRGQNTEAFF.